This paragraph covers one TCR beta chain sequence. This sample is drawn from a study of blood T cell repertoires in COVID-19. Overall study: Samples representing acute and convalescent COVID-19 were sourced from the United States, Italy and Spain. In each case, the material was cDNA or gDNA derived from T cells, B-cell-depleted T cells, or PBMCs.

Germline CDR1 reads SGDLS; CDR2 reads YYNGEE. Trimming left V 0 bases short and J 0 bases short, with 10 bases between. The CDR3 totals 15 residues. Per the authors' pipeline: From reference gene primer amplification, estimates of nucleated cell counts were derived. Profiling relied on immunoSEQ multiplex PCR, and the TCRdb table lists in-frame clones only, not all of them. V and J calls and clone size are given by that table; D and trimming were obtained from the DNA. Here the sample spans more than 200,000 clones, 83% being singletons. Sequenced material: peripheral blood. This chain joins TRBV9 and TRBJ2-7; possibly TRBD1 for D (5 bases). The sequence came from a middle-aged woman with active or convalescent COVID-19. CDR3 DNA: TGTGCCAGCAGCGTAGCGGCAGGGCCCTCCTACGAGCAGTACTTC. Protein sequence: CASSVAAGPSYEQYF.